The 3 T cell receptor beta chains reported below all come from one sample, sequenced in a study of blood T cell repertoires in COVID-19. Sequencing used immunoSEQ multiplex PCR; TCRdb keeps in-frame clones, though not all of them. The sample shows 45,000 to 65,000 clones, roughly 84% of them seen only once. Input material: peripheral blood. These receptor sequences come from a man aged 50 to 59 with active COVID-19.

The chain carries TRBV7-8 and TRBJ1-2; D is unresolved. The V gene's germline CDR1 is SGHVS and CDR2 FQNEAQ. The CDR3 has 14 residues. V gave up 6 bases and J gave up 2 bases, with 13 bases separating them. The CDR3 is CASRPPGINYGYTF. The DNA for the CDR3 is TGTGCCAGCAGGCCCCCGGGGATAAACTATGGCTACACCTTC.

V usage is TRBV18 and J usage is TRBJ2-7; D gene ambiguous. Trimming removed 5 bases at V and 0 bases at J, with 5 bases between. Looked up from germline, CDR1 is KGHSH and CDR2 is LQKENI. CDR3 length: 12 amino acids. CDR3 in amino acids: CASSGPSYEQYF. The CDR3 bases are TGTGCCAGCTCAGGGCCCTCCTACGAGCAGTACTTC.

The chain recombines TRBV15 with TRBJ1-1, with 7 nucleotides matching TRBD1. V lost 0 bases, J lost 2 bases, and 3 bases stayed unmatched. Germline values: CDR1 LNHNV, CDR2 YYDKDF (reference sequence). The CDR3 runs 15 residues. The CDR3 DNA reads TGTGCCACCAGCAGAGATTGGGACAGAAACACTGAAGCTTTCTTT. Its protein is CATSRDWDRNTEAFF.